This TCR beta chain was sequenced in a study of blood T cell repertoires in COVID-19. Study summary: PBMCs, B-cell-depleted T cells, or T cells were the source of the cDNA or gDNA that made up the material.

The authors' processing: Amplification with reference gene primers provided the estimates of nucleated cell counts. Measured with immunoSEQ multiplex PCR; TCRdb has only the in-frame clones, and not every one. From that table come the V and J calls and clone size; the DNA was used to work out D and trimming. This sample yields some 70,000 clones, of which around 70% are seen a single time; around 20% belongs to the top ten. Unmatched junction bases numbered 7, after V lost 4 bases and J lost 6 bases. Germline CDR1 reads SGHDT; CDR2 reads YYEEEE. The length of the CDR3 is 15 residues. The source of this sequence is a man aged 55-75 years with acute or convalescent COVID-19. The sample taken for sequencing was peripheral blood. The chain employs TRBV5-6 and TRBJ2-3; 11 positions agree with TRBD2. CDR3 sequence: CASSLGLAVVDTQYF. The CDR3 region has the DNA TGTGCCAGCAGCCTGGGACTAGCGGTAGTTGATACGCAGTATTTT.